Included here is one TCR beta chain sequence, with context. Its antigen remains unidentified. This record comes from a study of memory CD4+ T cells and cytomegalovirus serostatus. Study at large: This sample comes from healthy Belgian adults, 8 to 10 CMV seropositive, 24 seronegative.

Sequencing was performed with immunoSEQ multiplex PCR; in TCRdb, only in-frame clones are kept and a portion is missing. The sample has around 99,000 clones; about four fifths are singletons. Whole-study results and caveats: Median bootstrapped AUC for CMV status was approximately 0.94 originally, 0.85 to 0.92 US-trained.

Trimming shortened V by 2 bases and J by 5 bases, and 13 bases separated the two germline ends. Germline lookup yields CDR1 SGHNT and CDR2 YENEEA. The CDR3 length is 15 residues. Single viable CD3+CD4+CD8-CD45RO+ cells were sorted as the memory CD4+ T cells. Serum IgG to CMV pp150, pp28, p38 and p52 defined serostatus. Sequenced material: memory CD4+ T cells from blood. The sequence derives from an adult in good health and CMV-seropositive. V and J are TRBV11-3 and TRBJ2-1; tentative D call: TRBD2 (5 bases). The CDR3 DNA reads as TGTGCCAGCAGCTTAAGTTCGGGATATGACAATGAGCAGTTCTTC. Translated: CASSLSSGYDNEQFF.